This T cell receptor beta chain was recorded in a study of T cells in Graves' hyperthyroidism and ophthalmopathy. Uncontrolled infection, other autoimmune disease, pregnancy or lactation led to exclusion. The source material, RNA transcripts, was used to amplify TCR beta CDR3 regions. HTBI primers drove first-round RT-PCR of the TCR CDR3. Via MiXCR, TCRdb re-called the multiplex PCR reads, giving one row per CDR3 protein. In the table there are 530,000 or so distinct CDR3 sequences, roughly 15% of which are singletons. This clonotype was seen many times. Germline V gene sequence: CDR1 SEHNR, CDR2 FQNEAQ (reference sequence). The CDR3 sequence is 15 residues long. V was clipped by 2 bases and J by 0 bases, with 10 bases between them.

The TCR comes from a woman between 18 and 30 years old with Graves' ophthalmopathy. Sequenced input: blood. The chain employs TRBV7-9 and TRBJ2-5, with D perhaps TRBD2 (6 bases). This chain's CDR3 is CASSLRSGYQETQYF. CDR3 nucleotides: TGTGCCAGCAGCTTACGAAGCGGGTACCAAGAGACCCAGTACTTC.